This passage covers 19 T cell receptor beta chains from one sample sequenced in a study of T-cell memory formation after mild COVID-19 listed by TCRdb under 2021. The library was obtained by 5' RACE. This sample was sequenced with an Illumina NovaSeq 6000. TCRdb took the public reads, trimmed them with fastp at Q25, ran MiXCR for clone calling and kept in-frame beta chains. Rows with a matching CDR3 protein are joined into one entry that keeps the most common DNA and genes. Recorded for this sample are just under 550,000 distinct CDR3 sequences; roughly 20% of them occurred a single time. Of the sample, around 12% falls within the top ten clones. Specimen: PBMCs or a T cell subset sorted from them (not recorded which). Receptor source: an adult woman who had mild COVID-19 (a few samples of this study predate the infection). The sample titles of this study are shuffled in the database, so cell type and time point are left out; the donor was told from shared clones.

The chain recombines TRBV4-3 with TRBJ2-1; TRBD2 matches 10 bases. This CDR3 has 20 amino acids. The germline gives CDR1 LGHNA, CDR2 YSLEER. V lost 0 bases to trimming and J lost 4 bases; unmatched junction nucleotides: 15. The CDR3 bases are TGCGCCAGCAGCCAAGATTTTCTCAGCGGGAGGGAAGCCGTTTACAATGAGCAGTTCTTC. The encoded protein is CASSQDFLSGREAVYNEQFF.

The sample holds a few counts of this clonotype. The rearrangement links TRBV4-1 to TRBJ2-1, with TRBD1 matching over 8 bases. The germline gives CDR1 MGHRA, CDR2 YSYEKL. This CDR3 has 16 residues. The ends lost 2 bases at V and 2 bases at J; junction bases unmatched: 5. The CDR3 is CASSQHRGKTYNEQFF. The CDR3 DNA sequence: TGCGCCAGCAGCCAACACAGGGGGAAGACCTACAATGAGCAGTTCTTC.

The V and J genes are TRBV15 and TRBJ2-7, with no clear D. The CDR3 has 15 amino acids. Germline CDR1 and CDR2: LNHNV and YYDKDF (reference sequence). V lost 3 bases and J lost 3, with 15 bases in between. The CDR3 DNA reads TGTGCCACCAGCAGCAGCGACTTACAGATCTACGAGCAGTACTTC. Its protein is CATSSSDLQIYEQYF.

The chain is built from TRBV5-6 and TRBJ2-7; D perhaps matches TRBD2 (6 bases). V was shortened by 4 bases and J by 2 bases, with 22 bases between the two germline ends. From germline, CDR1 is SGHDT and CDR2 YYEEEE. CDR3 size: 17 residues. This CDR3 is CASSLGMGGAGAYEQYF. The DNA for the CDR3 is TGTGCCAGCAGCCTTGGGATGGGGGGTGCCGGAGCCTACGAGCAGTACTTC.

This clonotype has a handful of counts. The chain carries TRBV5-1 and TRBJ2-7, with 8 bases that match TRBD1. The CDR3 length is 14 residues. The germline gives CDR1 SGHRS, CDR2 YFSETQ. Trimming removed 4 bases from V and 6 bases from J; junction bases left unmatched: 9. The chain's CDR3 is CASSAPGQVGEQYF. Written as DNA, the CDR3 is TGCGCCAGCAGCGCTCCGGGACAGGTGGGCGAGCAGTACTTC. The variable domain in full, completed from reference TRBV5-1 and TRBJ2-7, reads KAGVTQTPRYLIKTRGQQVTLSCSPISGHRSVSWYQQTPGQGLQFLFEYFSETQRNKGNFPGRFSGRQFSNSRSEMNVSTLELGDSALYLCASSAPGQVGEQYFGPGTRLTVT.

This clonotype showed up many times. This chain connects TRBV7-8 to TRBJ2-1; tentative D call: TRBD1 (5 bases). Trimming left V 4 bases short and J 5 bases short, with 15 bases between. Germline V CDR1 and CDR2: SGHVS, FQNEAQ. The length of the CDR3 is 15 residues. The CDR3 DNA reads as TGTGCCAGCAGCTCCCCCTGGGGCACGAACAATGAGCAGTTCTTC. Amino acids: CASSSPWGTNNEQFF. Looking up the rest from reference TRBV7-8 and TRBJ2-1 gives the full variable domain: GAGVSQSPRYKVAKRGQDVALRCDPISGHVSLFWYQQALGQGPEFLTYFQNEAQLDKSGLPSDRFFAERPEGSVSTLKIQRTQQEDSAVYLCASSSPWGTNNEQFFGPGTRLTVL.

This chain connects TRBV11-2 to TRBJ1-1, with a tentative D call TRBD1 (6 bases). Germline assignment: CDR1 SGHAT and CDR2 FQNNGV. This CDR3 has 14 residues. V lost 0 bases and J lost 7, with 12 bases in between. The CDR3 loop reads CASSLEGGLSEAFF. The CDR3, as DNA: TGTGCCAGCAGCTTAGAGGGGGGCCTAAGTGAAGCTTTCTTT.

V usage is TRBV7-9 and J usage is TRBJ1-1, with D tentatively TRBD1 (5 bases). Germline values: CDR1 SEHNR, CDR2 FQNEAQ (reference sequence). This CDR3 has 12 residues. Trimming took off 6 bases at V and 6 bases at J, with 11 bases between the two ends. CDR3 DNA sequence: TGTGCCAGCAGTCTCAGGGTCCCTGAAGCTTTCTTT. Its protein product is CASSLRVPEAFF.

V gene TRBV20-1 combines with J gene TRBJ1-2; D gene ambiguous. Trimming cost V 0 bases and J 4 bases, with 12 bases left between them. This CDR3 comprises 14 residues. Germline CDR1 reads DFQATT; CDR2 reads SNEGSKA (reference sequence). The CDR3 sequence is CSARDQATIYGYTF. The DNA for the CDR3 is TGCAGTGCTAGAGATCAGGCGACAATCTATGGCTACACCTTC.

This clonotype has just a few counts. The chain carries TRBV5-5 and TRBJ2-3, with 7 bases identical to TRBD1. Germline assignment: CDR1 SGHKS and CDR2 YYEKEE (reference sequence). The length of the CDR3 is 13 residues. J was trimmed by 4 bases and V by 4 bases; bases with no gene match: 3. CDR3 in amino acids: CASSADRADTQYF. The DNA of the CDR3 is TGTGCCAGCAGCGCAGACAGGGCAGATACGCAGTATTTT.

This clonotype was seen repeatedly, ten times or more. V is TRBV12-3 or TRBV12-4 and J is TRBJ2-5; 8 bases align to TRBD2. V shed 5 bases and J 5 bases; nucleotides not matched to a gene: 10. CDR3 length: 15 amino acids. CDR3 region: CASSPRAGVGETQYF. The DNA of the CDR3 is TGTGCCAGCAGTCCCCGAGCGGGAGTGGGGGAGACCCAGTACTTC.

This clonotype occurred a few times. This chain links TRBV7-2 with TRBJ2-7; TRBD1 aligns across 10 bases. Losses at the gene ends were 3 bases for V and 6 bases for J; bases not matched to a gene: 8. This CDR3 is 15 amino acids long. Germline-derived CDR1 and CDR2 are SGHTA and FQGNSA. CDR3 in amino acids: CASSFTGTGVREQYF. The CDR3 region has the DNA TGTGCCAGCAGCTTTACCGGGACAGGGGTTCGCGAGCAGTACTTC.

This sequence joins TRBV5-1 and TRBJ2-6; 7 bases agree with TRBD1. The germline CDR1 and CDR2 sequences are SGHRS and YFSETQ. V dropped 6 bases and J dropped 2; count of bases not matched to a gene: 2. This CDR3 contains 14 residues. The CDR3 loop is CASNQGAGANVLTF. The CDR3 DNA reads TGCGCCAGCAACCAGGGGGCTGGGGCCAACGTCCTGACTTTC.

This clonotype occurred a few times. The CDR3 region has the DNA TGTGCCAGCAGCTTAGTCCGACAGGGCCGCGGCTACACCTTC. It yields the protein CASSLVRQGRGYTF. This chain links TRBV7-8 with TRBJ1-2, with 7 bases fitting TRBD1. The germline gives CDR1 SGHVS, CDR2 FQNEAQ. The CDR3 contains 14 residues. The V segment lost 1 base and the J segment 8 bases; nucleotides outside the gene matches: 7.

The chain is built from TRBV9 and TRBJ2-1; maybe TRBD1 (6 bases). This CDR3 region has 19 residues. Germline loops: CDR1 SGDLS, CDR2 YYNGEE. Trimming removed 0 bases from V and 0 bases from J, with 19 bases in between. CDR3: CASSVGLTRGTYSYNEQFF. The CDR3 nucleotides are TGTGCCAGCAGCGTAGGTCTCACGAGGGGGACATACTCCTACAATGAGCAGTTCTTC.

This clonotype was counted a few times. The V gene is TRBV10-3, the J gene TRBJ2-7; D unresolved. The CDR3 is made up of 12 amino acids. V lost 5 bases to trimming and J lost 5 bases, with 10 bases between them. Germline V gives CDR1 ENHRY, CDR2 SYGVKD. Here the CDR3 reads CAISLTGNEQYF. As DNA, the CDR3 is TGTGCCATCAGTCTGACTGGGAACGAGCAGTACTTC.

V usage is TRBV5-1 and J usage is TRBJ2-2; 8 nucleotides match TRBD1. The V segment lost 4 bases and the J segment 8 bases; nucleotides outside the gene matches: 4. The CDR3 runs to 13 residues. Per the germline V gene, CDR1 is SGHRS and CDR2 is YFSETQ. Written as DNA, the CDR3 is TGCGCCAGCAGCACCGGACAGGGAGGGGAGCTGTTTTTT. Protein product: CASSTGQGGELFF. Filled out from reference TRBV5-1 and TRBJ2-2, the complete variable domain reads KAGVTQTPRYLIKTRGQQVTLSCSPISGHRSVSWYQQTPGQGLQFLFEYFSETQRNKGNFPGRFSGRQFSNSRSEMNVSTLELGDSALYLCASSTGQGGELFFGEGSRLTVL.

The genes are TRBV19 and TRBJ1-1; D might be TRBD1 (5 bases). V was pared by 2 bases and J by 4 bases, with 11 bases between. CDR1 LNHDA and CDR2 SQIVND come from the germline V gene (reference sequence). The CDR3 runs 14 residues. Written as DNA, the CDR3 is TGTGCCAGTAGTATACAGGATGGGGGCACTGAAGCTTTCTTT. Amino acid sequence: CASSIQDGGTEAFF.

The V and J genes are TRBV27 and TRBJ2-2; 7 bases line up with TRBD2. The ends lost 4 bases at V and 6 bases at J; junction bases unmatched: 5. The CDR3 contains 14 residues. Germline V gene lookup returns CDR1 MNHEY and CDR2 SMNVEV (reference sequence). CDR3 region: CASSSRRGAGELFF. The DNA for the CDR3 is TGTGCCAGCAGTTCCCGCCGGGGGGCCGGGGAGCTGTTTTTT.